This T cell receptor (beta chain) was sequenced during a study of cytomegalovirus exposure and HLA in healthy donors. 13 Jbeta primers and 60 Vbeta primers were used for the PCR. The repertoire was sequenced with immunoSEQ multiplex PCR; TCRdb's copy has only in-frame clones and lacks some. The repertoire has approximately 120,000 clones, around 78% of them found once; the top ten carry about 3.5%. For this clone: A read error may account for a junction end that differs from germline.

The CDR3 totals 17 residues. Germline V gene lookup returns CDR1 SEHNR and CDR2 FQNEAQ (reference sequence). This receptor was identified in a man aged 35 to 55 in good health and CMV-seronegative. The sample consisted of PBMCs. This rearrangement joins TRBV7-9 to TRBJ1-6, with D perhaps matching TRBD1 (6 bases). CDR3 residues: CSSREEAGDIYNSPLHF. The CDR3 region has the DNA TGTTCCAGCAGGGAGGAGGCAGGGGATATCTATAATTCACCCCTCCACTTT.